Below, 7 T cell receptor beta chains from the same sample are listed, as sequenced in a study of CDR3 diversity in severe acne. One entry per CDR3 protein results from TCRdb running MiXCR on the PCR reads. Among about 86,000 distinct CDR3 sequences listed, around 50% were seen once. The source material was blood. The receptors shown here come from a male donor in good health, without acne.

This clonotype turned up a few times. The CDR3 sequence: CSVEGQGRPGTGELFF. The CDR3 DNA sequence: TGCAGCGTTGAGGGACAGGGAAGGCCGGGCACCGGGGAGCTGTTTTTT. V and J are TRBV29-1 and TRBJ2-2; 9 bases match TRBD1. Germline CDR1 SQVTM, CDR2 ANQGSEA. The CDR3 runs to 16 residues. With V trimmed by 3 bases and J by 4 bases, 9 bases remained unmatched.

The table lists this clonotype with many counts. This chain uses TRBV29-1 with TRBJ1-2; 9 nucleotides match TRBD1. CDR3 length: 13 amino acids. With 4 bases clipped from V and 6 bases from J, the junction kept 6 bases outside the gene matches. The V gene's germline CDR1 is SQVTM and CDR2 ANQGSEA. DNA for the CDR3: TGCAGCGTTGGAGTCGGGACAGGGAATGGCTACACCTTC. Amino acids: CSVGVGTGNGYTF.

DNA for the CDR3: TGTGCCATCAGTGAGTCCGAGGACGGATATGGCTACACCTTC. Translating it yields CAISESEDGYGYTF. The rearrangement joins TRBV10-3 to TRBJ1-2, with D hard to call. V shed 0 bases and J shed 5 bases, with 10 bases lying between them. The length of the CDR3 is 14 residues. The germline gives CDR1 ENHRY, CDR2 SYGVKD.

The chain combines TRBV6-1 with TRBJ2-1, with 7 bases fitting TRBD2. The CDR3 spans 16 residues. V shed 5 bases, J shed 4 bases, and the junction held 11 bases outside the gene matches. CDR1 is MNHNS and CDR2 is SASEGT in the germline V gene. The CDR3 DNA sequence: TGTGCCAGCAGTCCCGCTTCGGGGGGAGCGTACAATGAGCAGTTCTTC. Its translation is CASSPASGGAYNEQFF.

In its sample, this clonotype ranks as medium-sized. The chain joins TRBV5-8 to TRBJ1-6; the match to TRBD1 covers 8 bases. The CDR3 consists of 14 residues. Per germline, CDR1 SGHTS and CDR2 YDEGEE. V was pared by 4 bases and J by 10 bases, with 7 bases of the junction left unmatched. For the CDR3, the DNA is TGTGCCAGCAGCCCAGACAGGGGTATGTCACCCCTCCACTTT. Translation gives CASSPDRGMSPLHF.

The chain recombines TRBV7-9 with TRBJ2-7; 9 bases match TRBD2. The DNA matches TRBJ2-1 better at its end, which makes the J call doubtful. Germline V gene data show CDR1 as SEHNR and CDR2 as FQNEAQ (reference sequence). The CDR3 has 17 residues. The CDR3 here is CASSCNQGGRVNNEQFF. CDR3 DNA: TGTGCCAGCAGCTGCAATCAGGGCGGGAGGGTTAACAATGAGCAGTTCTTC.

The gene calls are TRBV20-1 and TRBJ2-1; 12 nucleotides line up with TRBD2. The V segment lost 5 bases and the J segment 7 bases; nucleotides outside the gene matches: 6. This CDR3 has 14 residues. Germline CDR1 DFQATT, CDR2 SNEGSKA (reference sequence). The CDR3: CSALTSGGVNEQFF. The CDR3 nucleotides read TGCAGTGCTTTGACTAGCGGGGGAGTTAATGAGCAGTTCTTC.